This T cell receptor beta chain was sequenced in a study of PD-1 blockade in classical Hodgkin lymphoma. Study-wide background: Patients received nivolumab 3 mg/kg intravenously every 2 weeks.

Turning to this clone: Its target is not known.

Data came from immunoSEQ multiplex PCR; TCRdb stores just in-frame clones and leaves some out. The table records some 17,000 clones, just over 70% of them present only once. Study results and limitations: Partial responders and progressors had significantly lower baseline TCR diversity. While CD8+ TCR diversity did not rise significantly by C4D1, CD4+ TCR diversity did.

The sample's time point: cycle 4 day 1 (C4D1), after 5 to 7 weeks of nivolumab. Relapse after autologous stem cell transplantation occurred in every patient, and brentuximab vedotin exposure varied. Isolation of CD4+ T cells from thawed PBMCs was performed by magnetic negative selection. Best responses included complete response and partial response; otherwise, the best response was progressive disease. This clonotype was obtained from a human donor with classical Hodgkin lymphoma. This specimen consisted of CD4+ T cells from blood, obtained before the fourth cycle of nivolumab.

DNA for the CDR3: TGTGCCTGGAGTGTACAGGGGATTCAGCCCCAGCATTTT. The encoded protein is CAWSVQGIQPQHF. This sequence joins TRBV30 and TRBJ1-5, with 7 bases identical to TRBD1. V lost 0 bases and J lost 6; bases outside the gene matches: 2. The CDR3 totals 13 residues. Germline V gene data show CDR1 as GTSNPN and CDR2 as SVGIG (reference sequence).